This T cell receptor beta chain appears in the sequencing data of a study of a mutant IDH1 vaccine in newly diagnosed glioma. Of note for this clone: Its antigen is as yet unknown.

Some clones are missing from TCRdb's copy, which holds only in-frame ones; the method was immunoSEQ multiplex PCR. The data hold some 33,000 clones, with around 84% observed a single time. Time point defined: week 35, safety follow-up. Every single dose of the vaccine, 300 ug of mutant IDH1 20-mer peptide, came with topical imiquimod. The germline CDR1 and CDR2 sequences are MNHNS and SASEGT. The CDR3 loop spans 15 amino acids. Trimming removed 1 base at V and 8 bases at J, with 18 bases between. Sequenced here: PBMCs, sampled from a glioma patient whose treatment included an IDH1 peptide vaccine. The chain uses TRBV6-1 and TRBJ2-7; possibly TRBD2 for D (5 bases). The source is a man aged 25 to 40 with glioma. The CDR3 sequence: CASSEVADSTTQQYF. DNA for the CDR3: TGTGCCAGCAGTGAAGTGGCAGATTCGACTACTCAGCAGTACTTC.